This T cell receptor beta chain appears in the sequencing data of a study of blood T cell repertoires in COVID-19. Overall study context: Sites across the United States, Italy and Spain contributed samples from acute and convalescent COVID-19.

In the original processing: Counts of nucleated cells, estimated from reference gene primer amplification, were obtained. Sequencing was performed with immunoSEQ multiplex PCR; in TCRdb, only in-frame clones are kept and a portion is missing. The DNA gave D and trimming, while V, J and clone size come from that table. The sample carries roughly 99,000 clones, about 90% recorded once. Germline CDR1 reads SGHDT; CDR2 reads YYEEEE. V gave up 0 bases and J gave up 1 base; unmatched junction bases: 4. The CDR3 has 16 amino acids. Seattle patient enrollment occurred during active infection, with longitudinal follow-up thereafter.

The chain recombines TRBV5-6 with TRBJ1-5, with TRBD1 matching 7 bases. Sequencing used peripheral blood. The clonotype originates from a man between 45 and 60 years old with COVID-19, enrolled during active disease. Here the CDR3 DNA reads TGTGCCAGCAGCTTGGCCGGCAGGGGGAGCAATCAGCCCCAGCATTTT. Its translation is CASSLAGRGSNQPQHF.